The sequence of this T cell receptor (beta chain) was determined in a study of shared clonotypes between healthy human individuals. Repertoires were generated with immunoSEQ multiplex PCR, while TCRdb's copy carries only in-frame clones and drops some. This table holds some 2,400,000 clones, more than 90% found once. On this clone: No antigen is known for it.

Trimming removed 1 base from V and 4 bases from J, with 11 bases in between. The CDR3 has 15 amino acids. Germline V lookup: CDR1 SGHTA, CDR2 FQGNSA. Notes on the study in general: Relative to clonotypes present in all four donors, those not shared had lower generation probabilities.

The TCR originated in a man between 18 and 35 years old in good health. Material: naive CD4+ T cells sorted from blood. Subset of the sample: CD45RA+ positively selected. The chain combines TRBV7-2 with TRBJ1-5, with no clear D. CDR3 in amino acids: CASSLGATLNQPQHF. The CDR3 coding sequence is TGTGCCAGCAGCTTAGGGGCAACCCTTAATCAGCCCCAGCATTTT.